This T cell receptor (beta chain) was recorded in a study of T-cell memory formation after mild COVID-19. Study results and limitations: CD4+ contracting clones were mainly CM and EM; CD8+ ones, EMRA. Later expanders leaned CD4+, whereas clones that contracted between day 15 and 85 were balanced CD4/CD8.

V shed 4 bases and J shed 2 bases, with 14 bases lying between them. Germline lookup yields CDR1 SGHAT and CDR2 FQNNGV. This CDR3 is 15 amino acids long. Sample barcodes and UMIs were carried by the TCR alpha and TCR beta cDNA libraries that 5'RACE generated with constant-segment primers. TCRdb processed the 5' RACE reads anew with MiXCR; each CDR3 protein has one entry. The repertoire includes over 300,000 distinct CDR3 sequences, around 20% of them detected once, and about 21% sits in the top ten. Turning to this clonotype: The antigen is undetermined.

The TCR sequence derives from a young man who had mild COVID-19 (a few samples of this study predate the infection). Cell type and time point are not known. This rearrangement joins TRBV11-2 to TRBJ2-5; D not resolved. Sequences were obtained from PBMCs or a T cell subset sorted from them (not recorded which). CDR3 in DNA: TGTGCCAGCAGCTACCGAGGACGGTCTCAAGAGACCCAGTACTTC. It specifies CASSYRGRSQETQYF.